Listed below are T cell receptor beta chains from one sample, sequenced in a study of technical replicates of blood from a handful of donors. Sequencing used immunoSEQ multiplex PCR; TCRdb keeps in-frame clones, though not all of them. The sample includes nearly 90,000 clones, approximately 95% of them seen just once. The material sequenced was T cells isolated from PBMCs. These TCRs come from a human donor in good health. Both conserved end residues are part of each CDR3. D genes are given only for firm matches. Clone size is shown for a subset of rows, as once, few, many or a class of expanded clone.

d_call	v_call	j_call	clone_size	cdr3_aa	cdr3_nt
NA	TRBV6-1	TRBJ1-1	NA	CASRDTAEAFF	TGTGCCAGCAGGGATACAGCTGAAGCTTTCTTT
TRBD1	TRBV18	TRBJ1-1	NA	CASSPPDRGGMNTEAFF	TGTGCCAGCTCACCACCGGACAGGGGAGGGATGAACACTGAAGCTTTCTTT
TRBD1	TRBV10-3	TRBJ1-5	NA	CAISEGGGQPQHF	TGTGCCATCAGTGAAGGGGGCGGTCAGCCCCAGCATTTT
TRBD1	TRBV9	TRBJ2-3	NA	CASSQGASTDTQYF	TGTGCCAGCAGCCAGGGGGCTAGCACAGATACGCAGTATTTT
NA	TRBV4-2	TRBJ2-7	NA	CASSQGQEDSYEQYF	TGTGCCAGCAGCCAAGGGCAGGAAGACTCCTACGAGCAGTACTTC
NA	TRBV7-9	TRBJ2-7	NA	CASSHLERDEQYF	TGTGCCAGCAGCCATCTAGAGAGAGACGAGCAGTACTTC
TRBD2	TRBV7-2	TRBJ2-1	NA	CASSLGLAGRDEQFF	TGTGCCAGCAGCTTAGGACTAGCGGGAAGGGATGAGCAGTTCTTC
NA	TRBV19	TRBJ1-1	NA	CASNLGATEAFF	TGTGCCAGTAATCTGGGGGCCACTGAAGCTTTCTTT
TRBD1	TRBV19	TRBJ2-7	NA	CASGRDRDSSEQYF	TGTGCCAGTGGCCGGGACAGGGATTCCTCCGAGCAGTACTTC
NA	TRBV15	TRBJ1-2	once	CATSRGGTGAPYGYTF	TGTGCCACCAGCAGAGGCGGGACCGGGGCCCCCTATGGCTACACCTTC
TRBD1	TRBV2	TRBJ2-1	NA	CASSSDRDIRNEQFF	TGTGCCAGCAGTTCGGACAGGGACATTCGAAATGAGCAGTTCTTC
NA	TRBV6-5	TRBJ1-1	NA	CASSYSFRGTEAFF	TGTGCCAGCAGTTACTCTTTTAGGGGTACTGAAGCTTTCTTT
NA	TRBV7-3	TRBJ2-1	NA	CASSPQVAGNEQFF	TGTGCCAGCAGCCCCCAGGTTGCGGGCAATGAGCAGTTCTTC
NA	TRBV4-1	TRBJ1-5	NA	CASSQDQGSNQPQHF	TGCGCCAGCAGCCAAGATCAGGGGAGCAATCAGCCCCAGCATTTT
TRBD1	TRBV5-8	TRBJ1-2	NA	CASSFQTGSNGYTF	TGTGCCAGCAGCTTCCAGACAGGGTCAAATGGCTACACCTTC
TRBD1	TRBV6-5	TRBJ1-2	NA	CASSRTGGGYTF	TGTGCCAGCAGCAGGACAGGGGGAGGCTACACCTTC
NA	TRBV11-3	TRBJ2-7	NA	CASSLQGYEQYF	TGTGCCAGCAGTTTACAGGGCTACGAGCAGTACTTC
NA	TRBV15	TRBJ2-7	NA	CATSRARGGYEQYF	TGTGCCACCAGCAGAGCCCGGGGTGGTTACGAGCAGTACTTC
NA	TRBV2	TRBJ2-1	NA	CASNKGPNEQFF	TGTGCCAGCAACAAGGGGCCCAATGAGCAGTTCTTC
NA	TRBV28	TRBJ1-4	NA	CASTGEKLFF	TGTGCCAGCACGGGGGAAAAACTGTTTTTT
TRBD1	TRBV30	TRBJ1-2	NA	CAWSLTGVGYGYTF	TGTGCCTGGAGTTTGACAGGGGTAGGCTATGGCTACACCTTC
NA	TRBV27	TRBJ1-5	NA	CASSLNVQGQPQHF	TGTGCCAGCAGCCTGAATGTCCAGGGGCAGCCCCAGCATTTT
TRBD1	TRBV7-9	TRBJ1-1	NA	CASSSGGSNTEAFF	TGTGCCAGCAGCTCAGGGGGCTCGAACACTGAAGCTTTCTTT
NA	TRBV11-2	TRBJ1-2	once	CASRFSGPIGYTF	TGTGCCAGCAGATTCTCAGGGCCCATTGGCTACACCTTC
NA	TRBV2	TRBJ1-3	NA	CASSEAGHYSGNTIYF	TGTGCCAGCAGTGAAGCGGGACATTACTCTGGAAACACCATATATTTT
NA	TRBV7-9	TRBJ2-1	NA	CASSSGNHNEQFF	TGTGCCAGCAGCTCCGGGAACCACAATGAGCAGTTCTTC
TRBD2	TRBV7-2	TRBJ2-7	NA	CASSGGAYEQYF	TGTGCCAGCAGCGGGGGGGCCTACGAGCAGTACTTC
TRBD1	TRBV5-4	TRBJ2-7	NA	CASSLGDRHPEQYF	TGTGCCAGCAGCTTGGGGGACAGGCACCCCGAGCAGTACTTC
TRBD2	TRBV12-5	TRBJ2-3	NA	CASGLLAGAKLDTQYF	TGTGCTAGTGGTTTGCTAGCGGGAGCGAAGTTAGATACGCAGTATTTT
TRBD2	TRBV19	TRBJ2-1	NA	CASSISKGGAGEYNEQFF	TGTGCCAGTAGTATAAGCAAAGGCGGAGCGGGAGAGTACAATGAGCAGTTCTTC
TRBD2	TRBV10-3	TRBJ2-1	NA	CAIRDSGRGYNEQFF	TGTGCCATCAGGGATAGCGGGAGGGGGTACAATGAGCAGTTCTTC
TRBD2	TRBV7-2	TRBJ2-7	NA	CASSFLREVSYEQYF	TGTGCCAGCAGCTTTTTGCGGGAGGTATCCTACGAGCAGTACTTC
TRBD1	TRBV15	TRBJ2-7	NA	CAASPGTGIYEQYF	TGTGCCGCCAGTCCCGGGACAGGGATCTACGAGCAGTACTTC
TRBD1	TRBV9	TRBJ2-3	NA	CASSVGQGVTDTQYF	TGTGCCAGCAGCGTAGGACAGGGCGTCACAGATACGCAGTATTTT
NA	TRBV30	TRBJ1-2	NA	CAWTPGGYGYTF	TGTGCCTGGACACCGGGAGGGTATGGCTACACCTTC
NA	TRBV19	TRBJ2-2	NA	CASSNGILTGELFF	TGTGCCAGTAGTAACGGGATACTCACCGGGGAGCTGTTTTTT